These 30 T cell receptor beta chains came from one sample sequenced in a study of human T cells and chemical hapten exposure. TCRdb reprocessed the RACE reads with MiXCR, giving one entry per CDR3 protein. The repertoire consists of more than 100,000 distinct CDR3 sequences, with roughly 13% occurring once and the leading ten covering roughly 3.1%. The sample's time point: pre-sensitization, week 0. As to treatment: therapeutic diphenylcyclopropenone sensitization with weekly scalp DPC. Source: whole blood, taken in connection with sensitization to the hapten diphenylcyclopropenone (DPC). The receptor source for this set is a woman aged 18-29 years with alopecia areata. Some clones in this sample may be carry-over from other donors' samples.

This clonotype was seen only a few times. The chain has TRBV7-2 and TRBJ2-2; the D is unclear. The V and J ends lost 4 bases and 8 bases respectively, with 11 bases between them. The germline gives CDR1 SGHTA, CDR2 FQGNSA. This CDR3 is built from 13 residues. The CDR3 DNA sequence: TGTGCCAGCAGCTCAGCCGCCGGGGGGGAGCTGTTTTTT. It encodes CASSSAAGGELFF.

The rearrangement links TRBV25-1 to TRBJ1-5; no definite D call. The CDR3 extends over 14 amino acids. The germline V and J ends were trimmed by 5 bases and 1 base, with 9 bases remaining between them. Per germline, CDR1 MGHDK and CDR2 SYGVNS. CDR3 sequence reads: CASSPDRSNQPQHF. The CDR3 DNA follows: TGTGCCAGCAGTCCGGACCGAAGCAATCAGCCCCAGCATTTT.

V gene TRBV7-9 combines with J gene TRBJ2-2, with D tentatively TRBD2 (6 bases). V gave up 5 bases and J gave up 10 bases, with 14 bases separating them. CDR3 size: 13 residues. Germline values: CDR1 SEHNR, CDR2 FQNEAQ (reference sequence). CDR3: CASSPGGLSELFF. DNA of the CDR3: TGTGCCAGCAGCCCCGGGGGACTTTCGGAGCTGTTTTTT.

This clonotype was found once. An end of the junction differs from the germline gene, which may be a read error. The chain uses TRBV5-1 and TRBJ1-5; perhaps TRBD1 as D (5 bases). CDR3 length: 14 residues. CDR1 SGHRS and CDR2 YFSETQ come from the germline V gene. CDR3: CASSPDMGNRPQHF. The CDR3 coding sequence is TGCGCCAGCAGCCCGGACATGGGCAATCGGCCCCAGCATTTT.

Many counts were recorded for this clonotype. The V call is TRBV6-6, the J call TRBJ1-6, with 8 bases aligning to TRBD1. This CDR3 region has 16 residues. After removal of 2 bases from V and 4 bases from J, the junction contained 4 bases not matched to a gene. Germline values: CDR1 MNHNY, CDR2 SVGAGI (reference sequence). CDR3 sequence reads: CASSYTRTGYNSPLHF. The CDR3 DNA reads as TGTGCCAGCAGTTACACCAGGACAGGGTATAATTCACCCCTCCACTTT.

There are a few counts of this clonotype. J is TRBJ2-3 and V is TRBV3-1, with TRBD2 matching 8 bases. This CDR3 is 15 amino acids long. The germline gives CDR1 LGHDT, CDR2 YNNKEL (reference sequence). The ends lost 1 base at V and 2 bases at J; junction bases unmatched: 2. CDR3 loop: CASSQAGGPTDTQYF. The CDR3 coding sequence is TGTGCCAGCAGCCAAGCGGGGGGGCCCACAGATACGCAGTATTTT.

The genes are TRBV3-1 and TRBJ2-1, with D possibly matching TRBD2 (6 bases). The V end lost 1 base, the J end lost 7 bases, and 14 bases lay between the germline ends. From germline, CDR1 is LGHDT and CDR2 YNNKEL (reference sequence). CDR3 length: 15 residues. CDR3 loop: CASSQGTSNGNEQFF. The CDR3 bases are TGTGCCAGCAGCCAAGGAACTAGCAACGGGAATGAGCAGTTCTTC.

This clonotype turned up a few times. V is TRBV25-1 and J is TRBJ2-3; 9 nucleotides match TRBD1. The germline V gene has CDR1 MGHDK and CDR2 SYGVNS. The CDR3 covers 17 residues. Trimming cost V 0 bases and J 1 base; bases outside gene matches: 5. The CDR3 reads CASSEYKRTGGTDTQYF. The CDR3 DNA sequence: TGTGCCAGCAGTGAATATAAGAGGACAGGGGGCACAGATACGCAGTATTTT. Supplemented by reference TRBV25-1 and TRBJ2-3, the full variable domain reads EADIYQTPRYLVIGTGKKITLECSQTMGHDKMYWYQQDPGMELHLIHYSYGVNSTEKGDLSSESTVSRIRTEHFPLTLESARPSHTSQYLCASSEYKRTGGTDTQYFGPGTRLTVL.

The chain joins TRBV20-1 to TRBJ2-6; D might be TRBD1 (5 bases). Trimming cost V 2 bases and J 0 bases, with 17 bases left between them. The CDR3 loop spans 18 amino acids. Germline V gene data show CDR1 as DFQATT and CDR2 as SNEGSKA (reference sequence). CDR3 nucleotides: TGCAGTGCTAGACACGGGCAGGGCGCATCCTCTGGGGCCAACGTCCTGACTTTC. Amino acids: CSARHGQGASSGANVLTF.

As to this clonotype: A junction boundary mismatches the germline segment, possibly from a read error. V is TRBV30 and J is TRBJ2-1; no reliable D call. Germline CDR1 is GTSNPN and CDR2 is SVGIG (reference sequence). This CDR3 is built from 11 residues. The DNA for the CDR3 is TGTGTCTGGGCTAGAAACAATGAGCAGTTCTTC. Translated: CVWARNNEQFF.

Only a few counts were recorded for this clonotype. The gene calls are TRBV28 and TRBJ1-5; possible D gene TRBD1, 5 bases. The CDR3 runs 14 residues. Trimming left V 6 bases short and J 2 bases short, with 11 bases between. Germline loops: CDR1 MDHEN, CDR2 SYDVKM. The chain's CDR3 is CASRQEFGNQPQHF. The CDR3, as DNA: TGTGCCAGCAGACAGGAGTTTGGCAATCAGCCCCAGCATTTT. Variable domain in full (rest from reference TRBV28 and TRBJ1-5): DVKVTQSSRYLVKRTGEKVFLECVQDMDHENMFWYRQDPGLGLRLIYFSYDVKMKEKGDIPEGYSVSREKKERFSLILESASTNQTSMYLCASRQEFGNQPQHFGDGTRLSIL.

This clonotype was seen more than once but under ten times. V and J are TRBV5-1 and TRBJ1-1; no clear D gene. Trimming shortened V by 0 bases and J by 0 bases, and 9 bases separated the two germline ends. CDR3 length: 15 residues. Germline CDR1 and CDR2: SGHRS and YFSETQ. Written as DNA, the CDR3 is TGCGCCAGCAGCTTGGCCGGCAGTTTGAACACTGAAGCTTTCTTT. Its protein is CASSLAGSLNTEAFF.

This clonotype was picked up a small number of times. The CDR3 coding sequence is TGCAGCGTTCGCCGCGACAGGGACCCCTACAATGAGCAGTTCTTC. Protein sequence: CSVRRDRDPYNEQFF. The rearrangement joins TRBV29-1 to TRBJ2-1; 7 nucleotides match TRBD1. V dropped 5 bases and J dropped 2; count of bases not matched to a gene: 9. Germline loops: CDR1 SQVTM, CDR2 ANQGSEA. The CDR3 spans 15 residues.

This chain connects TRBV7-9 to TRBJ2-5; tentative D call: TRBD2 (6 bases). Per the germline V gene, CDR1 is SEHNR and CDR2 is FQNEAQ (reference sequence). V was cut by 0 bases and J by 1 base, with 12 bases left in between. This CDR3 region has 16 residues. The CDR3 DNA reads as TGTGCCAGCAGCTTAGCGGGGGGAACCTTCCAAGAGACCCAGTACTTC. As protein: CASSLAGGTFQETQYF. The full variable domain, with the rest looked up from reference TRBV7-9 and TRBJ2-5, is DTGVSQNPRHKITKRGQNVTFRCDPISEHNRLYWYRQTLGQGPEFLTYFQNEAQLEKSRLLSDRFSAERPKGSFSTLEIQRTEQGDSAMYLCASSLAGGTFQETQYFGPGTRLLVL.

There are many counts of this clonotype. The chain recombines TRBV20-1 with TRBJ2-5; 10 nucleotides line up with TRBD2. The CDR3 has 16 amino acids. V lost 0 bases to trimming and J lost 7 bases; unmatched junction nucleotides: 11. Germline CDR1 reads DFQATT; CDR2 reads SNEGSKA (reference sequence). The DNA for the CDR3 is TGCAGTGCTAGAGACCCTAGCGGGGGCCTGTCACCGACCCAGTACTTC. The encoded protein is CSARDPSGGLSPTQYF.

This clonotype was counted ten times or more. This sequence joins TRBV11-2 and TRBJ1-1, with D unclear. The germline CDR1 and CDR2 sequences are SGHAT and FQNNGV. With 2 bases removed from V and 0 bases from J, the gap between germline ends came to 7 bases. The length of the CDR3 is 14 residues. The DNA for the CDR3 is TGTGCCAGCAGCTTACGAAGCCTGAACACTGAAGCTTTCTTT. This gives the protein CASSLRSLNTEAFF.

This clonotype has more than one count but fewer than ten. V gene TRBV4-3 combines with J gene TRBJ1-6, with a possible D match to TRBD1 (6 bases). The CDR3 loop spans 13 amino acids. With 4 bases removed from V and 8 bases from J, the gap between germline ends came to 9 bases. The germline gives CDR1 LGHNA, CDR2 YSLEER. For the CDR3, the DNA is TGCGCCAGCAGCCGCTCAGGGGATTCACCCCTCCACTTT. Protein: CASSRSGDSPLHF.

This clonotype was detected only a few times. This chain links TRBV28 with TRBJ2-5; TRBD2 is a possible D gene (6 bases). The CDR3 sequence is 14 residues long. The V and J ends lost 2 bases and 1 base respectively, with 8 bases between them. The germline V gene has CDR1 MDHEN and CDR2 SYDVKM. The DNA of the CDR3 is TGTGCCAGCAGTTTAAGGGACTTCCAAGAGACCCAGTACTTC. Protein: CASSLRDFQETQYF.

The chain couples TRBV20-1 to TRBJ2-7; tentatively, D is TRBD1 or TRBD2 (5 bases each). The length of the CDR3 is 13 residues. Germline CDR1 reads DFQATT; CDR2 reads SNEGSKA (reference sequence). The germline V and J ends were trimmed by 5 bases and 7 bases, with 18 bases remaining between them. The DNA for the CDR3 is TGCAGTGCTGGGCGGGTAAGGGGTTTGGAGCAGTACTTC. It yields the protein CSAGRVRGLEQYF.

The chain has TRBV7-2 and TRBJ1-3, with no clear D. The germline V gene has CDR1 SGHTA and CDR2 FQGNSA. Trimming took off 1 base at V and 4 bases at J, with 8 bases between the two ends. The CDR3 extends over 14 amino acids. The CDR3 sequence: CASSLGTLGNTIYF. For the CDR3, the DNA is TGTGCCAGCAGCTTAGGGACCCTAGGAAACACCATATATTTT.

CDR3 bases: TGCAGTGCTAATGTCGCGTCCTCCGCGACAGGAGCTGGGGCCAACGTCCTGACTTTC. It codes for CSANVASSATGAGANVLTF. The rearrangement uses TRBV20-1 and TRBJ2-6; a possible D gene is TRBD1 (6 bases). Germline loops: CDR1 DFQATT, CDR2 SNEGSKA (reference sequence). Trimming pared 4 bases from V and 2 bases from J, leaving 24 bases between. This CDR3 has 19 residues.

The sample holds a few counts of this clonotype. The gene calls are TRBV7-9 and TRBJ2-7; D gene unclear. V was trimmed by 5 bases and J by 4 bases, leaving 15 bases between them. Germline CDR1 SEHNR, CDR2 FQNEAQ (reference sequence). This CDR3 contains 14 residues. This CDR3 is CASSQSLRLYEQYF. CDR3 nucleotide sequence: TGTGCCAGCAGCCAAAGCCTGCGGCTGTACGAGCAGTACTTC.

V gene TRBV6-5 combines with J gene TRBJ2-3; D gene ambiguous. The germline gives CDR1 MNHEY, CDR2 SVGAGI. This CDR3 has 13 amino acids. The V gene lost 4 bases and the J gene lost 2 bases, with 7 bases spanning the gap. Here the CDR3 reads CASSWSPTDTQYF. CDR3 coding DNA: TGTGCCAGCAGTTGGTCCCCCACAGATACGCAGTATTTT.

This clonotype was picked up a small number of times. This sequence joins TRBV29-1 and TRBJ1-6; 7 nucleotides align to TRBD1. Germline CDR1 and CDR2: SQVTM and ANQGSEA. This CDR3 has 11 residues. Trimming removed 7 bases from V and 15 bases from J; junction bases left unmatched: 9. CDR3 residues: CSALDRSVLHF. DNA for the CDR3: TGCAGCGCCTTGGACAGGTCAGTCCTCCACTTT.

This clonotype was detected only a few times. CDR3 region: CASSSDRGNEQYF. CDR3 in DNA: TGTGCCAGCAGTTCCGACAGGGGCAACGAGCAGTACTTC. The V and J genes are TRBV13 and TRBJ2-7; TRBD1 matches 8 bases. With V trimmed by 6 bases and J by 5 bases, 6 bases remained unmatched. The CDR3 runs 13 residues. In germline, CDR1 is PRHDT, CDR2 FYEKMQ (reference sequence).

The rearrangement joins TRBV4-3 to TRBJ1-2, with D unclear. The CDR3 is made up of 13 amino acids. Germline loops: CDR1 LGHNA, CDR2 YSLEER. V dropped 0 bases and J dropped 4 bases, with 6 bases sitting between them. The CDR3: CASSQDSFYGYTF. DNA for the CDR3: TGCGCCAGCAGCCAAGACAGTTTCTATGGCTACACCTTC.

The chain has TRBV5-6 and TRBJ1-2; TRBD1 matches 7 bases. V lost 4 bases and J lost 4; bases outside the gene matches: 10. The CDR3 runs to 15 residues. Germline V gives CDR1 SGHDT, CDR2 YYEEEE. The CDR3 DNA follows: TGTGCCAGCAGCCCTAAGGGGGCATGGGGCTATGGCTACACCTTC. It translates to CASSPKGAWGYGYTF.

This clonotype appeared many times. The CDR3 DNA sequence: TGTGCCAGCAGCTCGGGACAGGGAAACACCTACGAGCAGTACTTC. This gives the protein CASSSGQGNTYEQYF. The rearrangement uses TRBV7-8 and TRBJ2-7, with 9 nucleotides matching TRBD1. The germline V gene has CDR1 SGHVS and CDR2 FQNEAQ. This CDR3 is 15 amino acids long. V dropped 4 bases and J dropped 2; count of bases not matched to a gene: 6.

This chain links TRBV28 with TRBJ2-7; 10 nucleotides align to TRBD1. J was trimmed by 3 bases and V by 3 bases; bases with no gene match: 5. The length of the CDR3 is 15 residues. Germline assignment: CDR1 MDHEN and CDR2 SYDVKM. CDR3 sequence reads: CASSLRTGGRYEQYF. The CDR3 DNA reads TGTGCCAGCAGTTTGAGGACAGGGGGGCGCTACGAGCAGTACTTC.

This clonotype appeared a few times. The rearrangement uses TRBV27 and TRBJ1-6; TRBD1 matches at 7 bases. Germline lookup yields CDR1 MNHEY and CDR2 SMNVEV (reference sequence). V shed 2 bases and J 9 bases; nucleotides not matched to a gene: 4. The CDR3 loop spans 14 amino acids. The CDR3 coding sequence is TGTGCCAGCAGTTTAAGACAGGGAATTTCACCCCTCCACTTT. Protein: CASSLRQGISPLHF.